This T cell receptor (beta chain) was identified during a study of CXCR3-negative and CXCR3-positive naive CD8 T cells. This clonotype is deemed medium-sized by its frequency. With UMI labels, 5' RACE was used to prepare the TRB cDNA libraries. Reprocessing the 5' RACE reads, TCRdb reports a single entry for every CDR3 protein and omits DNA. In all, the sample yields about 57,000 distinct CDR3 sequences. Sorts that each held 300,000 cells were run in triplicate for every CD8+ T cell subset. Germline V gene lookup returns CDR1 LNHDA and CDR2 SQIVND (reference sequence). This CDR3 has 16 amino acids. The receptor's source is a human donor in good health. Some clones in this sample may be carry-over from other donors' samples. This chain connects TRBV19 to TRBJ2-3; the D call from TCRdb, TRBD1, cannot be confirmed without DNA. The specimen sequenced was memory CD8+ T cells from blood. CDR3: CASSPLPGQGTDTQYF.